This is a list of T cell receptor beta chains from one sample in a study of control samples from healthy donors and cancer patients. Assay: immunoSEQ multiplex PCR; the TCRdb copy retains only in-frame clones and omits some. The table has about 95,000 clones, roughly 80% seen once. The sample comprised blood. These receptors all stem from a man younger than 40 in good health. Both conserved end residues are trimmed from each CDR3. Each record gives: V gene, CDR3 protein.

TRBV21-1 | ASSIRTGTPR
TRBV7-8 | ASSFSATGQVYGYT
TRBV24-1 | ATVGVGNTIY
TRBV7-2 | ASSLGVGGGELF
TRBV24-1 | ARPLNRLNNEKLF
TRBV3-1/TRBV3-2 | ASSQRTSTDTQY
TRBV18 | ASSPVAGGLGEQF
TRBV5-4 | ASSTDRVSTEAF
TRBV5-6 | ASSLYIDSYNEQF
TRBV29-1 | SVDRQGAGYGYT
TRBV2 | ASSEGQGGSSYT
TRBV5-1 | ASSLGARTEAF
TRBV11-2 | ASSYGTGGKETQY
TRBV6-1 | ASTSGDVYGYT
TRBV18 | ASSPSTAGNTIY